Here is one T cell receptor beta chain with its context. As yet, its antigen is unknown. This sample stems from a study of T cell repertoires in cytomegalovirus infection. Per the germline V gene, CDR1 is SGHVS and CDR2 is FNYEAQ. The CDR3 sequence is 13 residues long. V shed 8 bases and J shed 8 bases, with 16 bases lying between them. TCRdb analysed the reads with MiXCR anew, one entry per CDR3 protein. The sample shows 650,000 to 900,000 distinct CDR3 sequences, approximately 32% of them seen only once. Sample: cultured CD8+ T cells from PBMCs, taken from culture after CMV antigen stimulation. This clonotype originated in a human donor in good health (CMV status not recorded). Some clones in this sample may be carry-over from other donors' samples. The V call is TRBV7-6, the J call TRBJ2-1; perhaps TRBD1 as D (6 bases). CDR3 DNA: TGTGCCAGCGAGGAACAGGGTTCCGATGAGCAGTTCTTC. It specifies CASEEQGSDEQFF.